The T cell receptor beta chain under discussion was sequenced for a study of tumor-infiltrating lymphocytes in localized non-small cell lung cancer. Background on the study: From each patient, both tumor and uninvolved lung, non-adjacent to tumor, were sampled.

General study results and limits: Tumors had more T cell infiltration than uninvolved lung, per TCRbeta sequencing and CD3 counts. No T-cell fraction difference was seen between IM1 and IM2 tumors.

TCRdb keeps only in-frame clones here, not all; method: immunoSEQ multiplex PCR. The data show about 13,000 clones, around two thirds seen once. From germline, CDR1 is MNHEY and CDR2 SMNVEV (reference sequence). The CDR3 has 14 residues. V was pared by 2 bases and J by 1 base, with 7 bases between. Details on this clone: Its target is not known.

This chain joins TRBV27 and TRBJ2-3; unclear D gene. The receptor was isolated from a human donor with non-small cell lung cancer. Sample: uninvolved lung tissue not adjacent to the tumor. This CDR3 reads CASSLDQGTDTQYF. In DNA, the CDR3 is TGTGCCAGCAGTTTAGACCAGGGCACAGATACGCAGTATTTT.